The present T cell receptor (beta chain) was sequenced within a study of sequential checkpoint blockade in melanoma. The wider study: Randomization was 1:1 between first-line nivolumab→ipilimumab and ipilimumab→nivolumab.

TCRdb's table, derived via immunoSEQ multiplex PCR, lists solely in-frame clones and lacks some. Of 5,000 to 5,500 clones listed, approximately 78% are singletons. Treatment reported: randomized to nivolumab then ipilimumab (arm A) or the reverse (arm B). Patients had received no earlier DNA-damaging chemotherapy. Live CD3+CD8+ CD19− CD56− cells were sorted from PBMCs. This clone came up once. J gave up 8 bases and V 6 bases, and 12 bases lay outside the gene matches. This CDR3 region has 14 residues. CDR1 is ENHRY, CDR2 SYGVKD, per germline. The chain has TRBV10-3 and TRBJ1-1; TRBD1 aligns across 7 bases. This TCR was sampled from a human donor with melanoma. The sample was CD8+ T cells sorted from blood (inferred from file names), taken from a patient given nivolumab and ipilimumab in sequence. CDR3 residues: CAISATGQRAEAFF. The CDR3 region has the DNA TGTGCCATCAGCGCGACAGGGCAGCGCGCCGAAGCTTTCTTT.